This T cell receptor (beta chain) emerged from a study of blood T cell repertoires in COVID-19. Study at large: Researchers got acute and convalescent COVID-19 samples from the United States, Italy and Spain. T cells, B-cell-depleted T cells, or PBMCs provided the cDNA or gDNA that served as material.

In the original analysis: Reference gene primer amplification in the assay estimated nucleated cell counts. The protocol was immunoSEQ multiplex PCR, while the TCRdb copy is restricted to in-frame clones and leaves out a portion. From that table come the V and J calls and clone size; the DNA was used to work out D and trimming. The sample consists of about 100,000 clones, approximately 80% of them appearing once. This clone was seen a single time. Germline lookup yields CDR1 MNHEY and CDR2 SMNVEV (reference sequence). V was clipped by 6 bases and J by 0 bases, with 18 bases between them. The CDR3 consists of 17 residues.

This receptor was taken from a man between 65 and 85 years old with active or convalescent COVID-19. The material sequenced was peripheral blood. The V gene is TRBV27, the J gene TRBJ2-1; D is possibly TRBD2 (6 bases). Here the CDR3 DNA reads TGTGCCAGCAGCACGGGAACGGGGGTGCTCTCCTACAATGAGCAGTTCTTC. Its translation: CASSTGTGVLSYNEQFF.